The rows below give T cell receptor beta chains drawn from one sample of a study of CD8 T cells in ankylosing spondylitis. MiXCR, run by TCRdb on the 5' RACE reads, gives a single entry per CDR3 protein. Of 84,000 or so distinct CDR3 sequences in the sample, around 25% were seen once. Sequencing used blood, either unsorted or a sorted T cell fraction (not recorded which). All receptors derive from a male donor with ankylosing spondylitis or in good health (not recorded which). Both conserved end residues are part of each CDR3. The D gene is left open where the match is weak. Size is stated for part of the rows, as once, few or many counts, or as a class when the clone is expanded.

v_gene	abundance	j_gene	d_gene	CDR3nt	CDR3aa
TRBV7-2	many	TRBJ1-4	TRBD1	TGTGCCAGCAGCTTTACCCAACAGGGGGTGATTAATGAAAAACTGTTTTTT	CASSFTQQGVINEKLFF
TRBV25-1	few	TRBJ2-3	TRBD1	TGTGCCAGCAGTGAGGGGGACAGCCGCGGTACGCAGTATTTT	CASSEGDSRGTQYF
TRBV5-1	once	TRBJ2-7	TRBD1	TGCGCCAGCAGCTTGGAGGCACAGGGGACCTACGAGCAGTACTTC	CASSLEAQGTYEQYF
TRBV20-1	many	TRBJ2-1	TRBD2	TGCAGTGCTAGAGGGACTAGCGCCTACAATGAGCAGTTCTTC	CSARGTSAYNEQFF
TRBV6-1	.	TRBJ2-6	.	TGTGCCAGCAGTGGGCAATGGGGTGCTGGGGCCAACGTCCTGACTTTC	CASSGQWGAGANVLTF
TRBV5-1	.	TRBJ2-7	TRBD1	TGCGCCAGCAGCTTGGGGGACAGGGGGAACTACGAGCAGTACTTC	CASSLGDRGNYEQYF
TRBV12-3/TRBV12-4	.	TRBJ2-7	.	TGTGCCAGCAGTTACTCGACAGCCTTGGAGCAGTACTTC	CASSYSTALEQYF
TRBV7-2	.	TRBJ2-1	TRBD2	TGTGCCAGCAGCACGGGACTAGCGGACTACAATGAGCAGTTCTTC	CASSTGLADYNEQFF
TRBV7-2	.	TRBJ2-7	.	TGTGGCATTGACGTTTTAATCTACGAGCAGTACTTC	CGIDVLIYEQYF
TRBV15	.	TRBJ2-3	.	TGTGCCACCAGCAGAGATTTCGGAGATACGCAGTATTTT	CATSRDFGDTQYF
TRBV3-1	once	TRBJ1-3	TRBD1	TGTGCCAGCAGCCAAGATGAGGGGGCAGGAGGAAACACCATATATTTT	CASSQDEGAGGNTIYF
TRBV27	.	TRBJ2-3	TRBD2	TGTGCCAGCAGTTTACGGCGGGGGGCCACAGATACGCAGTATTTT	CASSLRRGATDTQYF
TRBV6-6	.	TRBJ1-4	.	TGTGCCAGCCGTTTTACATCTGGGTCAGCCGGAAATGAAAAACTGTTTTTT	CASRFTSGSAGNEKLFF
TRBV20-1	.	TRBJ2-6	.	TGCAGTGTTGCTGTCTCTGGGGCCAACGTCCTGACTTTC	CSVAVSGANVLTF
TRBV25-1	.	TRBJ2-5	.	TGTGCCAGCAGTGCCGAACTAGGAGCAGAGACCCAGTACTTC	CASSAELGAETQYF
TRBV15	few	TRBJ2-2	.	TGTGCCACCAGCAACCCCCTGAACACCGGGGAGCTGTTTTTT	CATSNPLNTGELFF
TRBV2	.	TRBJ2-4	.	TGTGCCAGCAGTGAGGGTGGCGGACTAGCCAAAAACATTCAGTACTTC	CASSEGGGLAKNIQYF
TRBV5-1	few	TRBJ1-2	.	TGCGCCAGCAGCTTGGGCTGGGAAAGGAACTATGGCTACACCTTC	CASSLGWERNYGYTF
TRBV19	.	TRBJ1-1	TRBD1	TGTGCCAGTACTCCATACAAGTCAACAGGGGACGATGAAGCTTTCTTT	CASTPYKSTGDDEAFF
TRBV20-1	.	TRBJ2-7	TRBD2	TGCAGTGCTAGCGGGACTAGCGGGAGCCGTCCCTACGAGCAGTACTTC	CSASGTSGSRPYEQYF
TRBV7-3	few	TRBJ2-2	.	TGTGCCAGCAGCTTAGGGTTAAGTAAACCCGGGGAGCTGTTTTTT	CASSLGLSKPGELFF
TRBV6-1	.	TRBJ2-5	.	TGTGCCAGCAGTGAATTAATATATATGGAGACCCAGTACTTC	CASSELIYMETQYF
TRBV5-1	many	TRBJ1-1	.	TGCGCCAGCAGCTTGAATTTGGTCGGGTCTAACCGTGAAGCTTTCTTT	CASSLNLVGSNREAFF
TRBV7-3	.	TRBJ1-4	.	TGTGCCAGACATGGACATAATGAAAAACTGTTTTTT	CARHGHNEKLFF
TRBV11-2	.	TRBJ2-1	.	TGTGCCAGCAGCTTAGAATTAGTCTTTTTTGGGATGAGCTCCTACAATGAGCAGTTCTTC	CASSLELVFFGMSSYNEQFF
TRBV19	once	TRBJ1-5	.	TGTGCCAGTAGAACAGGGCATCAGCCCCAGCATTTT	CASRTGHQPQHF
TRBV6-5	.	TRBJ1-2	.	TGTGCCAGCAGTTACGATCCGGCCCAAGGCTATGGCTACACCTTC	CASSYDPAQGYGYTF
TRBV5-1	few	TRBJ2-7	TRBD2	TGCGCCAGCAGCTTGGGACCTAGCGGGGGATCATCCTACGAGCAGTACTTC	CASSLGPSGGSSYEQYF
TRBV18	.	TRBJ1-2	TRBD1	TGTGCCAGCTCAGCCTCCGGGACAGAAGCTAACTATGGCTACACCTTC	CASSASGTEANYGYTF
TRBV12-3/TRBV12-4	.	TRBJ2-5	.	TGTGCCAGCAGTGTCATGCTAACCCAAGAGACCCAGTACTTC	CASSVMLTQETQYF
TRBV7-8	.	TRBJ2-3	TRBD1	TGTGCCAGCAGCGTAAACAGGGGTGGTGATACGCAGTATTTT	CASSVNRGGDTQYF
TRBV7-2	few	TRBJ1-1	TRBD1	TGTGCCAGCAGCTCTAAAAACAGGGGGCTCAAGGACACTGAAGCTTTCTTT	CASSSKNRGLKDTEAFF
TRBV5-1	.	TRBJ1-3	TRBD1	TGCGCCAGCAGTCGACGGGGACAGAGCTCTGGAAACACCATATATTTT	CASSRRGQSSGNTIYF
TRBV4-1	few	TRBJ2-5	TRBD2	TGCGCCAGCAGCGCTAGCGGGAGAGAGGGTCTGGAGACCCAGTACTTC	CASSASGREGLETQYF
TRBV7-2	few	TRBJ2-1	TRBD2	TGTGCCAGCAGCTTGGTTAGCGGGACCCCACCCTACAATGAGCAGTTCTTC	CASSLVSGTPPYNEQFF
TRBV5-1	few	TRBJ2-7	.	TGCGCCAGCAGCTTGGATGCTTCCTTGGAGCAGTACTTC	CASSLDASLEQYF
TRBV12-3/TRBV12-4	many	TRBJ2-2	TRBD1	TGTGCCAGCAGTCGTCAGGGGGTTGGGAACACCGGGGAGCTGTTTTTT	CASSRQGVGNTGELFF
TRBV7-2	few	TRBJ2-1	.	TGTGCCAGCAGCCAGGTTAGTGACCGAGAGCAGTTCTTC	CASSQVSDREQFF